One sample yielded the 31 T cell receptor beta chains listed below, sequenced in a study of cytomegalovirus exposure and HLA in healthy donors. Primers for the PCR totalled 60 Vbeta and 13 Jbeta. Data came from immunoSEQ multiplex PCR; TCRdb stores just in-frame clones and leaves some out. This repertoire shows over 85,000 clones, 76% found once; its top ten account for approximately 2%. Material for sequencing was PBMCs. The origin of the receptors is a man aged 35 to 55 in good health and CMV-seronegative.

This clone has a single count. The rearrangement uses TRBV7-2 and TRBJ2-5; TRBD1 matches at 9 bases. Trimming removed 4 bases from V and 6 bases from J; junction bases left unmatched: 6. Germline values: CDR1 SGHTA, CDR2 FQGNSA. The CDR3 loop spans 14 amino acids. The CDR3 reads CASSSVGQGKTQYF. The CDR3 DNA sequence: TGTGCCAGCAGCTCCGTAGGACAGGGGAAGACCCAGTACTTC. Variable domain in full (rest from reference TRBV7-2 and TRBJ2-5): GAGVSQSPSNKVTEKGKDVELRCDPISGHTALYWYRQSLGQGLEFLIYFQGNSAPDKSGLPSDRFSAERTGGSVSTLTIQRTQQEDSAVYLCASSSVGQGKTQYFGPGTRLLVL.

This clone showed up just once. The chain carries TRBV7-9 and TRBJ2-3; 7 bases match TRBD1. The ends lost 3 bases at V and 2 bases at J; junction bases unmatched: 5. There are 15 residues in the CDR3. CDR1 is SEHNR, CDR2 FQNEAQ, per germline (reference sequence). The CDR3: CASSFGTVYTDTQYF. CDR3 nucleotides: TGTGCCAGCAGCTTCGGGACAGTCTACACAGATACGCAGTATTTT.

CDR3 nucleotides: TGTGCCAGCAGCCCGCAGGGGGCTAGAGAAGCTTTCTTT. It is translated as CASSPQGAREAFF. The chain uses TRBV7-5 and TRBJ1-1; the tabulated D call, TRBD1, remains unverified against the DNA. TRBV7-5 is marked as a pseudogene. The CDR3 runs to 13 residues.

Concerning this clone: One end of the junction varies from germline; a read error may be responsible. The chain employs TRBV7-9 and TRBJ1-2, with a possible D match to TRBD1 (6 bases). CDR3 length: 15 residues. Germline V gene data show CDR1 as SEHNR and CDR2 as FQNEAQ (reference sequence). The CDR3 sequence: CSSSLGGGANYGYTF. CDR3 in DNA: TGTTCCAGCAGCTTAGGAGGGGGAGCTAACTATGGCTACACCTTC.

This chain connects TRBV15 to TRBJ2-1; TRBD2 matches at 9 bases. Trimming removed 4 bases from V and 7 bases from J; junction bases left unmatched: 11. The CDR3 runs 16 residues. Germline V gives CDR1 LNHNV, CDR2 YYDKDF (reference sequence). CDR3 protein: CATSTRAGGPGNEQFF. In DNA, the CDR3 is TGTGCCACCAGCACCCGGGCGGGAGGGCCGGGGAATGAGCAGTTCTTC.

V usage is TRBV18 and J usage is TRBJ2-7; TRBD2 agrees at 8 bases. The CDR3 runs to 16 residues. Germline V lookup: CDR1 KGHSH, CDR2 LQKENI. V shed 3 bases and J 3 bases; nucleotides not matched to a gene: 10. CDR3 sequence reads: CASSPKGLAGNYEQYF. The CDR3 DNA sequence: TGTGCCAGCTCACCGAAAGGATTAGCGGGAAACTACGAGCAGTACTTC.

The chain recombines TRBV9 with TRBJ1-4; 7 nucleotides align to TRBD1. Trimming took 0 bases from V and 5 from J; bases not matched to a gene: 1. This CDR3 is built from 14 residues. The V gene's germline CDR1 is SGDLS and CDR2 YYNGEE. The CDR3 coding sequence is TGTGCCAGCAGCGTAGGACAGGGAAATGAAAAACTGTTTTTT. Protein product: CASSVGQGNEKLFF.

The chain couples TRBV27 to TRBJ2-7, with D possibly TRBD1 on 6 matching bases. The CDR3 is 13 residues long. CDR1 and CDR2 from the germline V gene are MNHEY and SMNVEV (reference sequence). V lost 9 bases, J lost 2 bases, and 14 bases lay in between. CDR3 nucleotide sequence: TGTGCCAGTCAAACAGGGACGGCCTACGAGCAGTACTTC. This codes for CASQTGTAYEQYF.

The chain carries TRBV21-1 and TRBJ1-5; TRBD1 reflects the table's D call only, with no check against the DNA. TRBV21-1 constitutes a pseudogene. The CDR3 extends over 17 amino acids. The CDR3 DNA is TGTGCCAGCAGCAAAGATTTCAGGTCGTGGTGCAATCAGCCCCAGCATTTT. Its translation is CASSKDFRSWCNQPQHF.

This clone was counted between two and nine times. J is TRBJ2-1 and V is TRBV9; perhaps TRBD1 as D (5 bases). The CDR3 has 14 amino acids. The V and J ends lost 3 bases and 8 bases respectively, with 15 bases between them. CDR1 is SGDLS, CDR2 YYNGEE, per germline. Written as DNA, the CDR3 is TGTGCCAGCAGCGACAGGACATCAGTCGATGAGCAGTTCTTC. Translating gives CASSDRTSVDEQFF.

This clone occurred a few times. The chain links TRBV7-8 to TRBJ2-1, with TRBD2 matching over 12 bases. Germline-derived CDR1 and CDR2 are SGHVS and FQNEAQ. Trimming at V came to 5 bases and at J to 10 bases, leaving 12 bases not matched to a gene. CDR3 length: 16 amino acids. The CDR3 reads CASSTLLAGGLQEQFF. The CDR3 bases are TGTGCCAGCAGCACCTTACTAGCGGGAGGACTTCAGGAGCAGTTCTTC.

The chain joins TRBV5-5 to TRBJ2-7; the D is unclear. Trimming left V 1 base short and J 0 bases short, with 11 bases between. Germline V gene sequence: CDR1 SGHKS, CDR2 YYEKEE (reference sequence). CDR3 length: 15 amino acids. CDR3 sequence reads: CASSLLSPFSYEQYF. CDR3 nucleotide sequence: TGTGCCAGCAGCTTGTTGTCTCCTTTCTCCTACGAGCAGTACTTC.

V usage is TRBV7-9 and J usage is TRBJ2-5; TRBD1 might be the D (6 bases). V lost 4 bases, J lost 0 bases, and 9 bases lay in between. The CDR3 is 14 residues long. The germline V gene has CDR1 SEHNR and CDR2 FQNEAQ (reference sequence). DNA of the CDR3: TGTGCCAGCAGCTCCGGGACAAACCAAGAGACCCAGTACTTC. The encoded protein is CASSSGTNQETQYF. The variable domain in full, completed from reference TRBV7-9 and TRBJ2-5, reads DTGVSQNPRHKITKRGQNVTFRCDPISEHNRLYWYRQTLGQGPEFLTYFQNEAQLEKSRLLSDRFSAERPKGSFSTLEIQRTEQGDSAMYLCASSSGTNQETQYFGPGTRLLVL.

This chain links TRBV29-1 with TRBJ2-7, with D unresolved. Trimming removed 6 bases from V and 1 base from J, with 7 bases in between. The CDR3 is 11 amino acids. The germline CDR1 and CDR2 sequences are SQVTM and ANQGSEA. This CDR3 is CSVVTSYEQYF. The CDR3 bases are TGCAGCGTCGTGACTTCCTACGAGCAGTACTTC.

The chain uses TRBV4-1 and TRBJ2-1; 8 nucleotides line up with TRBD1. Germline CDR1 MGHRA, CDR2 YSYEKL. The V and J ends lost 3 bases and 5 bases, in that order; junction bases with no gene match: 6. The CDR3 sequence is 15 residues long. The CDR3 DNA follows: TGCGCCAGCAGCCAGGCAGGGGGCATGGACAATGAGCAGTTCTTC. Translating it yields CASSQAGGMDNEQFF.

The chain has TRBV27 and TRBJ1-2; no clear D. This CDR3 contains 13 residues. Trimming took 3 bases from V and 2 from J, leaving 7 bases between them. Germline-derived CDR1 and CDR2 are MNHEY and SMNVEV (reference sequence). The CDR3 is CASSFSGNYGYTF. As DNA, the CDR3 is TGTGCCAGCAGTTTTTCGGGGAACTATGGCTACACCTTC.

This clone was seen once. The chain recombines TRBV29-1 with TRBJ1-2, with 12 bases that match TRBD1. Unmatched junction bases numbered 5, after V lost 6 bases and J lost 6 bases. The CDR3 loop spans 13 amino acids. The V gene's germline CDR1 is SQVTM and CDR2 ANQGSEA. The CDR3 loop is CSVWGQGADGYTF. The CDR3 DNA sequence: TGCAGCGTCTGGGGACAGGGGGCGGATGGCTACACCTTC.

The CDR3 region is CATSRKGGQGDYEQYF. The CDR3 region has the DNA TGTGCCACCAGCAGAAAAGGGGGACAGGGGGACTACGAGCAGTACTTC. This chain joins TRBV15 and TRBJ2-5; TRBD1 aligns across 11 bases. Near its end, the DNA agrees better with TRBJ2-7, so the J call may be wrong. The germline gives CDR1 LNHNV, CDR2 YYDKDF (reference sequence). The CDR3 length is 16 residues.

This clone came up once. This chain joins TRBV5-6 and TRBJ2-5, with 13 nucleotides matching TRBD2. The CDR3 sequence is 19 residues long. V shed 4 bases, J shed 4 bases, and the junction held 16 bases outside the gene matches. The V gene's germline CDR1 is SGHDT and CDR2 YYEEEE. This chain's CDR3 is CASSPHLLAGGPRGETQYF. CDR3 DNA sequence: TGTGCCAGCAGCCCGCACTTACTAGCGGGGGGGCCAAGGGGAGAGACCCAGTACTTC.

The chain has TRBV10-1 and TRBJ1-2, with 9 bases that match TRBD1. In germline, CDR1 is WNHNN, CDR2 SYGVQD (reference sequence). V gave up 8 bases and J gave up 8 bases; unmatched junction bases: 12. CDR3 length equals 14 residues. The CDR3 loop is CASDWDRDIWGYTF. The CDR3 coding sequence is TGCGCCAGCGATTGGGACAGGGATATTTGGGGCTACACCTTC.

The CDR3 region has the DNA TGTGCCAGCAGCTTTAGCGGGGGGGCTTCTGGGGAGCTGTTTTTT. This sequence encodes CASSFSGGASGELFF. The chain couples TRBV4-2 to TRBJ2-2; TRBD2 agrees at 11 bases. J lost 8 bases, V lost 5 bases, and 7 bases had no gene match. The CDR3 covers 15 residues. Germline V gives CDR1 LGHNA, CDR2 YNFKEQ.

Comments on this clone: The same CDR3 is also encoded by other DNA sequences in this sample. The chain carries TRBV2 and TRBJ2-7; D perhaps matches TRBD1 (6 bases). The germline CDR1 and CDR2 sequences are SNHLY and FYNNEI. V was shortened by 6 bases and J by 2 bases, with 8 bases between the two germline ends. The CDR3 contains 12 residues. CDR3 nucleotides: TGTGCCAGCAGCGGACAGACCTACGAGCAGTACTTC. Its protein product is CASSGQTYEQYF.

About this clone itself: This sample includes further DNA sequences coding for the same CDR3. The chain couples TRBV5-1 to TRBJ2-7; D gene uncertain. Germline V gene lookup returns CDR1 SGHRS and CDR2 YFSETQ. The V end lost 3 bases, the J end lost 5 bases, and 9 bases lay between the germline ends. The CDR3 consists of 12 residues. The CDR3 is CASSSTGHEQYF. DNA of the CDR3: TGCGCCAGCAGCTCGACGGGTCACGAGCAGTACTTC.

V gene TRBV19 combines with J gene TRBJ2-1; 9 bases agree with TRBD2. Germline V gene data show CDR1 as LNHDA and CDR2 as SQIVND (reference sequence). The CDR3 length is 17 residues. V was pared by 3 bases and J by 1 base, with 7 bases of the junction left unmatched. The CDR3 loop reads CASSIVPAGGSYNEQFF. CDR3 sequence (DNA): TGTGCCAGTAGTATTGTCCCAGCGGGAGGATCCTACAATGAGCAGTTCTTC.

The chain carries TRBV5-6 and TRBJ2-3; a weak D match, TRBD2 (5 bases). The germline CDR1 and CDR2 sequences are SGHDT and YYEEEE. This CDR3 is 18 amino acids long. V dropped 0 bases and J dropped 3 bases, with 20 bases sitting between them. In DNA, the CDR3 is TGTGCCAGCAGCTTGGCCCCGGGAACCCCTTTCCGTACAGATACGCAGTATTTT. Protein sequence: CASSLAPGTPFRTDTQYF.

The V gene is TRBV9, the J gene TRBJ2-7, with no clear D. This CDR3 comprises 14 residues. Trimming stripped 4 bases from V and 2 bases from J, with 13 bases between. Germline V gene lookup returns CDR1 SGDLS and CDR2 YYNGEE. The CDR3 sequence is CASSPSTEAYEQYF. In DNA, the CDR3 is TGTGCCAGCAGCCCATCAACAGAAGCCTACGAGCAGTACTTC.

This chain uses TRBV6-5 with TRBJ1-3; the D is unclear. Trimming removed 2 bases from V and 3 bases from J, with 5 bases in between. Per the germline V gene, CDR1 is MNHEY and CDR2 is SVGAGI. This CDR3 region has 13 residues. The DNA for the CDR3 is TGTGCCAGCAGTTACCGGGGTGGAAACACCATATATTTT. Amino acids: CASSYRGGNTIYF.

The genes are TRBV5-4 and TRBJ2-7; D is perhaps TRBD1 (7 bases). Per germline, CDR1 SGHNT and CDR2 YYREEE (reference sequence). V was trimmed by 4 bases and J by 1 base, leaving 12 bases between them. This CDR3 is built from 14 residues. CDR3 in amino acids: CASSAGTASYEQYF. CDR3 DNA sequence: TGTGCCAGCAGCGCGGGGACAGCGTCCTACGAGCAGTACTTC.

The chain is built from TRBV18 and TRBJ2-1, with 8 bases matching TRBD2. Germline V gene lookup returns CDR1 KGHSH and CDR2 LQKENI. V shed 3 bases, J shed 2 bases, and the junction held 9 bases outside the gene matches. The CDR3 sequence is 17 residues long. DNA for the CDR3: TGTGCCAGCTCACCCGTGGTAGCGGGAAACCCCTACAATGAGCAGTTCTTC. Its translation: CASSPVVAGNPYNEQFF.

The J gene is TRBJ2-1, the V gene TRBV2; no definite D call. CDR3 length: 15 residues. Germline loops: CDR1 SNHLY, CDR2 FYNNEI. V lost 2 bases, J lost 5 bases, and 13 bases lay in between. The CDR3 protein is CASSELGGSNNEQFF. The CDR3 region has the DNA TGTGCCAGCAGTGAACTCGGCGGCTCGAACAATGAGCAGTTCTTC.

This chain uses TRBV30 with TRBJ1-6, with 8 bases matching TRBD1. This CDR3 is 17 amino acids long. Germline V lookup: CDR1 GTSNPN, CDR2 SVGIG (reference sequence). The V and J ends lost 0 bases and 0 bases, in that order; junction bases with no gene match: 4. The DNA of the CDR3 is TGTGCCTGGAGTGTGACAGGGGCTCGCTCCTATAATTCACCCCTCCACTTT. Its translation is CAWSVTGARSYNSPLHF.